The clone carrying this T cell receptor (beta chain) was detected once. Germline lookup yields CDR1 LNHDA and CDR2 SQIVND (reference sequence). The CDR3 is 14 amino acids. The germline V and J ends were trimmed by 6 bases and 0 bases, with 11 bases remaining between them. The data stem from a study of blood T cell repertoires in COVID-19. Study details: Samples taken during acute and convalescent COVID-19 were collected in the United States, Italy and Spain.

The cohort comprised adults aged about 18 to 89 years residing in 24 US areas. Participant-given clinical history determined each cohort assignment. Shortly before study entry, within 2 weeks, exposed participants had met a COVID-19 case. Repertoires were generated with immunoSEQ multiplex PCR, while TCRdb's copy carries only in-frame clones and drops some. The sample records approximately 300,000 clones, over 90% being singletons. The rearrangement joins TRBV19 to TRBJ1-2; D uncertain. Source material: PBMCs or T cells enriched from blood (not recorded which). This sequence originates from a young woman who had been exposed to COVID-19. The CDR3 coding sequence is TGTGCCAGTAGCCGAGTTAACCCTAACTATGGCTACACCTTC. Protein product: CASSRVNPNYGYTF. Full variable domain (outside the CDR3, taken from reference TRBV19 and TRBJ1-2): DGGITQSPKYLFRKEGQNVTLSCEQNLNHDAMYWYRQDPGQGLRLIYYSQIVNDFQKGDIAEGYSVSREKKESFPLTVTSAQKNPTAFYLCASSRVNPNYGYTFGSGTRLTVV.